This T cell receptor beta chain came from a study of blood T cell repertoires in COVID-19. Study-level information: Samples of COVID-19 (acute and convalescent) were obtained from the United States, Italy and Spain. PBMCs, B-cell-depleted T cells, or T cells were the source of the cDNA or gDNA that made up the material.

The germline CDR1 and CDR2 sequences are LNHDA and SQIVND (reference sequence). The CDR3 runs to 14 residues. In the authors' methods: Nucleated cell counts were estimated from reference gene primer amplification. Some clones are missing from TCRdb's copy, which holds only in-frame ones; the method was immunoSEQ multiplex PCR. Clone size and the V and J calls come from that table; the DNA yielded D and trimming. Of approximately 110,000 clones listed, 81% are singletons. Turning to this clone: The junction departs from the called germline gene at one end, perhaps through a read error.

Sequencing was carried out using peripheral blood. This TCR came from a man in his forties or fifties with acute or convalescent COVID-19. The V call is TRBV19, the J call TRBJ2-2; D unclear. The CDR3 sequence is CASSLDGNTGELFF. The CDR3, as DNA: TGTGCCAGTAGTTTAGACGGGAACACCGGGGAGCTGTTTTTT.